These 16 T cell receptor beta chains originate from one sample sequenced in a study of T cell changes during pregnancy in multiple sclerosis. Repertoires were generated with immunoSEQ multiplex PCR, while TCRdb's copy carries only in-frame clones and drops some. Among approximately 23,000 clones listed, roughly 91% were seen once. Sequenced here: CD8+ T cells from peripheral blood mononuclear cells, sampled in the first trimester of pregnancy. These TCRs come from a female donor with multiple sclerosis, enrolled in a pregnancy study.

This chain links TRBV29-1 with TRBJ2-1; TRBD2 agrees at 11 bases. Germline V lookup: CDR1 SQVTM, CDR2 ANQGSEA. CDR3 length: 15 amino acids. The J segment lost 3 bases and the V segment lost 2 bases, leaving 3 bases of the junction unmatched. For the CDR3, the DNA is TGCAGCGTTGAACCGGGACTAGCGGTCTACAATGAGCAGTTCTTC. This encodes CSVEPGLAVYNEQFF.

The chain combines TRBV15 with TRBJ2-3; possible D gene TRBD2, 5 bases. This CDR3 is 13 amino acids long. Germline lookup yields CDR1 LNHNV and CDR2 YYDKDF (reference sequence). Between the trimmed V and J ends, which lost 6 bases and 1 base, there was a span of 8 bases. CDR3 protein: CATRYGGTDTQYF. The DNA for the CDR3 is TGTGCCACCAGGTACGGGGGCACAGATACGCAGTATTTT.

This clone was seen a few times. The chain combines TRBV15 with TRBJ2-2, with D perhaps matching TRBD1 (6 bases). Looked up from germline, CDR1 is LNHNV and CDR2 is YYDKDF (reference sequence). The CDR3 sequence is 14 residues long. The V gene lost 1 base and the J gene lost 3 bases, with 6 bases spanning the gap. CDR3 in DNA: TGTGCCACCAGCAGAGCAGGGGACACCGGGGAGCTGTTTTTT. It is translated as CATSRAGDTGELFF.

This chain joins TRBV25-1 and TRBJ2-1, with 9 bases matching TRBD1. The CDR3 has 14 amino acids. With V trimmed by 4 bases and J by 8 bases, 6 bases remained unmatched. Germline CDR1 and CDR2: MGHDK and SYGVNS. The DNA for the CDR3 is TGTGCCAGCAGTGGGGGACAGGGTTTCGATGAGCAGTTCTTC. Residues: CASSGGQGFDEQFF.

The rearrangement joins TRBV25-1 to TRBJ2-7; TRBD2 is a possible D gene (5 bases). The germline V gene has CDR1 MGHDK and CDR2 SYGVNS. The CDR3 is 12 residues long. V was cut by 2 bases and J by 5 bases, with 7 bases left in between. CDR3 sequence reads: CASSEPGNEQYF. DNA of the CDR3: TGTGCCAGCAGTGAACCGGGGAACGAGCAGTACTTC.

This chain links TRBV4-3 with TRBJ1-4; D is ambiguous. The CDR3 is made up of 15 amino acids. Germline CDR1 reads LGHNA; CDR2 reads YSLEER. Trimming took 6 bases from V and 0 from J, leaving 11 bases between them. In DNA, the CDR3 is TGCGCCAGCAGTCTCACGGGATCAACTAATGAAAAACTGTTTTTT. The encoded protein is CASSLTGSTNEKLFF.

This clone was seen only once. V gene TRBV28 combines with J gene TRBJ2-7; D might be TRBD1 (5 bases). V shed 3 bases and J shed 1 base, with 13 bases lying between them. The germline gives CDR1 MDHEN, CDR2 SYDVKM. CDR3 length equals 15 residues. This CDR3 reads CASSFWKRQSYEQYF. In nucleotides, the CDR3 is TGTGCCAGCAGTTTTTGGAAGCGACAGTCCTACGAGCAGTACTTC.

This clone was picked up one time. The V gene is TRBV27, the J gene TRBJ1-2; 11 bases map to TRBD1. The CDR3 is 17 amino acids. CDR1 and CDR2 (germline): MNHEY, SMNVEV (reference sequence). The trim removed 3 bases at V and 4 bases at J, leaving 10 bases unmatched. The CDR3: CASSFSEGTGGIYGYTF. DNA of the CDR3: TGTGCCAGCAGTTTTTCAGAGGGGACAGGGGGTATCTATGGCTACACCTTC.

The chain couples TRBV7-3 to TRBJ2-1; D might be TRBD2 (5 bases). This CDR3 has 16 amino acids. Per the germline V gene, CDR1 is SGHTA and CDR2 is FQGTGA. Trimming removed 5 bases from V and 3 bases from J, with 17 bases in between. CDR3 nucleotide sequence: TGTGCCAGCAGCCCTGGTTTAGGTGCGGGCTACAATGAGCAGTTCTTC. It specifies CASSPGLGAGYNEQFF.

J is TRBJ1-1 and V is TRBV7-9; TRBD1 aligns across 7 bases. The CDR3 has 13 amino acids. Germline lookup yields CDR1 SEHNR and CDR2 FQNEAQ (reference sequence). With V trimmed by 8 bases and J by 3 bases, 6 bases remained unmatched. For the CDR3, the DNA is TGTGCCAGCGTAGCCGGGACAGACACTGAAGCTTTCTTT. This codes for CASVAGTDTEAFF.

This sequence joins TRBV9 and TRBJ2-1; 9 nucleotides align to TRBD1. Germline values: CDR1 SGDLS, CDR2 YYNGEE. With V trimmed by 0 bases and J by 4 bases, 2 bases remained unmatched. The CDR3 has 15 amino acids. The CDR3 sequence is CASSVVGTGYNEQFF. Here the CDR3 DNA reads TGTGCCAGCAGCGTAGTTGGGACAGGGTACAATGAGCAGTTCTTC. Drawing the rest from reference TRBV9 and TRBJ2-1, the complete variable domain is DSGVTQTPKHLITATGQRVTLRCSPRSGDLSVYWYQQSLDQGLQFLIQYYNGEERAKGNILERFSAQQFPDLHSELNLSSLELGDSALYFCASSVVGTGYNEQFFGPGTRLTVL.

The CDR3 DNA reads TGCGCCAGCAGTCTCCCAGATACGCAGTATTTT. It translates to CASSLPDTQYF. The genes are TRBV10-2 and TRBJ2-3, with D unclear. The CDR3 runs 11 residues. Trimming took 5 bases from V and 4 from J, leaving 4 bases between them. Germline CDR1 WSHSY, CDR2 SAAADI.

The CDR3 region is CSFRQDGETQYF. The CDR3 DNA sequence: TGCAGCTTTCGACAGGACGGAGAGACCCAGTACTTC. This sequence joins TRBV29-1 and TRBJ2-5; possibly TRBD1 for D (6 bases). The CDR3 is 12 residues long. V was shortened by 8 bases and J by 4 bases, with 14 bases between the two germline ends. The germline gives CDR1 SQVTM, CDR2 ANQGSEA.

The gene calls are TRBV7-9 and TRBJ1-2, with 9 bases that match TRBD1. The trim removed 2 bases at V and 2 bases at J, leaving 6 bases unmatched. In germline, CDR1 is SEHNR, CDR2 FQNEAQ (reference sequence). The CDR3 contains 16 residues. The CDR3 loop reads CASSLRDRDENYGYTF. The CDR3 nucleotides read TGTGCCAGCAGCTTACGGGACAGGGATGAAAACTATGGCTACACCTTC.

V gene TRBV14 combines with J gene TRBJ2-7; 7 bases are shared with TRBD2. Germline V gene sequence: CDR1 SGHDN, CDR2 FVKESK. The junction had 6 bases not matched to a gene; V was cut back by 0 bases and J by 7 bases. CDR3 length: 14 residues. The CDR3 DNA sequence: TGTGCCAGCAGCCAAGATGCGGGGCGGGGGGAGCAGTACTTC. It codes for CASSQDAGRGEQYF.

The chain joins TRBV7-8 to TRBJ2-7; D is possibly TRBD2 (5 bases). The ends were cut back, 2 bases at V and 2 bases at J, with 10 bases in the middle. This CDR3 is 14 amino acids long. Germline assignment: CDR1 SGHVS and CDR2 FQNEAQ. DNA of the CDR3: TGTGCCAGCAGCTTAAGTAGTAGCGCCTACGAGCAGTACTTC. Its protein is CASSLSSSAYEQYF.